The present T cell receptor beta chain was sequenced within a study of cytomegalovirus exposure and HLA in healthy donors. Study-wide results and limits: What a later analysis reportedly showed was that an Asian-associated ancestry cluster had fewer N-insertions than the approximately 700-donor mean.

On this clone: Its specificity is not known.

The CDR3 consists of 17 residues. J was trimmed by 3 bases and V by 0 bases; bases with no gene match: 7. The germline gives CDR1 SGHRS, CDR2 YFSETQ. 60 Vbeta and 13 Jbeta primers were used in PCR. The method was immunoSEQ multiplex PCR; TCRdb's version includes in-frame clones alone and lacks a portion of them. This table has over 55,000 clones, 75% to 85% appearing once. This clonotype originated in a male donor in good health and CMV-seronegative. The V gene is TRBV5-1, the J gene TRBJ2-3; 10 nucleotides align to TRBD2. The sample was PBMCs. For the CDR3, the DNA is TGCGCCAGCAGCTTGGAAGATAGAGCGGGGGGGACAGATACGCAGTATTTT. Translating gives CASSLEDRAGGTDTQYF.